This T cell receptor (beta chain) emerged from a study of radiotherapy plus CTLA-4 blockade in lung cancer. Study-level points and caveats: Some TCR clones had been derived from tumors. These clones expanded in peripheral blood after radiotherapy plus ipilimumab.

CTLA-4 blockade using ipilimumab, together with focal radiation, was received by patients with chemo-refractory metastatic non-small-cell lung cancer. Using immunoSEQ multiplex PCR, the repertoire was profiled, and TCRdb retains in-frame clones only, with some absent. Of tens of thousands of clones listed, roughly four fifths are singletons. Concerning this clone: Its target is unknown.

The V end was cut by 3 bases, the J end by 5 bases, with 14 bases between. The germline CDR1 and CDR2 sequences are SGHNT and YYREEE (reference sequence). This CDR3 spans 15 amino acids. The material was peripheral blood, obtained from a patient treated with radiotherapy plus ipilimumab. The chain links TRBV5-4 to TRBJ1-4; possible D gene TRBD1, 6 bases. This sequence was found in a human donor with non-small cell lung cancer who had stable disease on radiotherapy plus ipilimumab. The chain's CDR3 is CASSSAGASNEKLFF. The CDR3 bases are TGTGCCAGCAGCTCCGCGGGGGCTTCGAATGAAAAACTGTTTTTT.